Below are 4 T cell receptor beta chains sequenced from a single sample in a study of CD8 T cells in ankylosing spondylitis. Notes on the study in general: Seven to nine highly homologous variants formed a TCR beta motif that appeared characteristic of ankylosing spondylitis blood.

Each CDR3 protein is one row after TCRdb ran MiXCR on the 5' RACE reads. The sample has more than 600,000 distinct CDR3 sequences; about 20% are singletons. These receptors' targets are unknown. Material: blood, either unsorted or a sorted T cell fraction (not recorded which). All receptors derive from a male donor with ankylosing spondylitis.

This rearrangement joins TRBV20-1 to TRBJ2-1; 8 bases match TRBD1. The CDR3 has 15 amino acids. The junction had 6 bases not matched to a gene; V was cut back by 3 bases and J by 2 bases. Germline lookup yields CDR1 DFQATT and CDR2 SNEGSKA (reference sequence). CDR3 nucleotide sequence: TGCAGTGCTAGTCCGGACAGGGAGCCCTACAATGAGCAGTTCTTC. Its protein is CSASPDREPYNEQFF.

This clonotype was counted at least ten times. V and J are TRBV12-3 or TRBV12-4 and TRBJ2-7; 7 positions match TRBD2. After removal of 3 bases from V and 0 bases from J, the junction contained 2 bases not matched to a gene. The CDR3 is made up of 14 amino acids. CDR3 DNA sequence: TGTGCCAGCAGTTTCCGCGGGAGCTCCTACGAGCAGTACTTC. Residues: CASSFRGSSYEQYF.

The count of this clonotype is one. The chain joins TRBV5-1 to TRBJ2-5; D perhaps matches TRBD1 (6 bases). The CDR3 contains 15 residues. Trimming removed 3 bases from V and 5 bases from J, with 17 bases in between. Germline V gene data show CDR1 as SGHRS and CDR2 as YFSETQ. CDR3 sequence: CASSSELQGLETQYF. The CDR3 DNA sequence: TGCGCCAGCAGCTCGGAACTACAGGGTTTGGAGACCCAGTACTTC.

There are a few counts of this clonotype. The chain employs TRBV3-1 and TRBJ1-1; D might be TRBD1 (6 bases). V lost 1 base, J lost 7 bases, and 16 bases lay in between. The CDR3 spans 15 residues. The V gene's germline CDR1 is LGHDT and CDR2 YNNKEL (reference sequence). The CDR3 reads CASSQGAGDPLEAFF. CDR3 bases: TGTGCCAGCAGCCAAGGGGCAGGGGACCCCCTTGAAGCTTTCTTT. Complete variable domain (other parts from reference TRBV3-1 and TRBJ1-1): DTAVSQTPKYLVTQMGNDKSIKCEQNLGHDTMYWYKQDSKKFLKIMFSYNNKELIINETVPNRFSPKSPDKAHLNLHINSLELGDSAVYFCASSQGAGDPLEAFFGQGTRLTVV.